These T cell receptor beta chains were read from a single sample in a study of T cell changes during pregnancy in multiple sclerosis. The data were produced by immunoSEQ multiplex PCR, yet TCRdb's version contains in-frame clones alone and is incomplete. The table lists tens of thousands of clones, under 95% of them singletons. Here the sequenced sample was CD4+ T cells from peripheral blood mononuclear cells, taken after pregnancy. The receptors were sampled from a female donor with multiple sclerosis, enrolled in a pregnancy study. Both conserved end residues are part of each CDR3. D genes are given only for firm matches.

TRBV7-9	15	TRBD2	TRBJ2-3	TGTGCCAGCACTCTAGCGGGAGGGAGCACAGATACGCAGTATTTT	CASTLAGGSTDTQYF
TRBV11-2	16	TRBD2	TRBJ2-2	TGTGCCAGCAGCCCCCGGGGACTAGCGGGAGCGGGGGAGCTGTTTTTT	CASSPRGLAGAGELFF
TRBV6-5	16	.	TRBJ2-7	TGTGCCAGCAGTTACTCTCTCGGGAGACTTTCCTACGAGCAGTACTTC	CASSYSLGRLSYEQYF
TRBV5-1	14	.	TRBJ2-3	TGCGCCAGCAGCTTGGGGGGCTACACAGATACGCAGTATTTT	CASSLGGYTDTQYF
TRBV2	15	TRBD2	TRBJ2-1	TGTGCCAGCACGACTAGCGGGCCAGCCTACAATGAGCAGTTCTTC	CASTTSGPAYNEQFF
TRBV7-2	16	.	TRBJ1-2	TGTGCCAGCAGCTTAGATGGGGCAGCCTCTAACTATGGCTACACCTTC	CASSLDGAASNYGYTF
TRBV30	11	.	TRBJ1-1	TGTGCCTGGAGTGTTGGAGCTGAAGCTTTCTTT	CAWSVGAEAFF
TRBV27	15	TRBD1	TRBJ2-5	TGTGCCAGCAGTTCACAGGGGGCTGGCCAAGAGACCCAGTACTTC	CASSSQGAGQETQYF
TRBV5-1	18	.	TRBJ2-2	TGCGCCAGCAGCTTCGGGTACATTTCGGATACGAACACCGGGGAGCTGTTTTTT	CASSFGYISDTNTGELFF
TRBV25-1	17	.	TRBJ2-1	TGTGCCAGCAGTGAATTGCAGGGCCTAAGCTCCTACAATGAGCAGTTCTTC	CASSELQGLSSYNEQFF
TRBV19	15	TRBD2	TRBJ2-5	TGTGCCAGTAGTTTCAGACTAGCGATAGGGGAGACCCAGTACTTC	CASSFRLAIGETQYF
TRBV7-2	15	.	TRBJ2-2	TGTGCCAGCAGAAAACAGGGCACGAACACCGGGGAGCTGTTTTTT	CASRKQGTNTGELFF
TRBV7-2	14	.	TRBJ2-7	TGTGCCAGCAGCTTAGCAGGGAGTCCCTACGAGCAGTACTTC	CASSLAGSPYEQYF